This T cell receptor beta chain came from a study of CD8 T cells in Susac syndrome. Germline loops: CDR1 MGHDK, CDR2 SYGVNS. Trimming removed 2 bases at V and 2 bases at J, with 6 bases between. This CDR3 is built from 13 residues. With random hexamers, roughly 0.45 to 1 ug RNA was reverse transcribed. TCRdb processed the immunoSEQ multiplex PCR reads anew with MiXCR; each CDR3 protein has one entry. The table shows 120,000 to 150,000 distinct CDR3 sequences, with 90% to 95% occurring only once. The multiple sclerosis controls were treatment-naive patients, and their relapsing-remitting disease was stable or active.

The sequence derives from a human donor with multiple sclerosis. The sequenced material came from CD4+ T cells from PBMCs. This chain joins TRBV25-1 and TRBJ1-2; D call uncertain. The CDR3: CASSERLNYGYTF. The CDR3, as DNA: TGTGCCAGCAGTGAACGCCTCAACTATGGCTACACCTTC.